The rows below give T cell receptor beta chains drawn from one sample of a study of T cells in Graves' hyperthyroidism and ophthalmopathy. A single record per CDR3 protein comes from TCRdb applying MiXCR to the multiplex PCR reads. The sample has around 570,000 distinct CDR3 sequences, about 20% seen once; the top ten hold 47%. Sequencing was performed on blood. Receptors originate from a man aged 35-49 years with Graves' ophthalmopathy. The CDR3 runs from the conserved cysteine through the conserved F or W. The order of the fields is CDR3 DNA, CDR3 protein, V gene, J gene, clone size, D gene. The D gene is left open where the match is weak. A row's size may be missing; if present it is once, few, many or a size class.

TGCAGTGCTACTTTAGCGGTAGCGGGGGTGTACGAGCAGTACTTC,CSATLAVAGVYEQYF,TRBV20-1,TRBJ2-7,many,TRBD2
TGTGCCAGCAGTTTTCTAGGAGAGGAGCAAGAGACCCAGTACTTC,CASSFLGEEQETQYF,TRBV28,TRBJ2-5,many,-
TGTGCCAGCAGTAGGGACAGCCATCAGCCCCAGCATTTT,CASSRDSHQPQHF,TRBV12-3/TRBV12-4,TRBJ1-5,many,TRBD1
TGTGCCAGCAGGGGCGGTCTCACAGATACGCAGTATTTT,CASRGGLTDTQYF,TRBV4-2,TRBJ2-3,few,-
TGCAGCGTTTTCACAGGAAACACCATATATTTT,CSVFTGNTIYF,TRBV29-1,TRBJ1-3,-,-
TGTGCCAGCAACCCAGCAGGGGGCCGGACTGAAGCTTTCTTT,CASNPAGGRTEAFF,TRBV12-3/TRBV12-4,TRBJ1-1,many,TRBD1
TGTGCTTTGGGGGAAAACACTGAAGCTTTCTTT,CALGENTEAFF,TRBV7-3,TRBJ1-1,few,-
TGCGCCAGCAGCTTGTATACAGGGCAGGGTGAGACCCAGTACTTC,CASSLYTGQGETQYF,TRBV5-1,TRBJ2-5,few,-
TGTGCCAGCAGTCACCCGACTAGCGGGAGCACAGATACGCAGTATTTT,CASSHPTSGSTDTQYF,TRBV27,TRBJ2-3,many,TRBD2
TGTGCCAGCAGCTTAGCGGGAGTAGGGATAGATACGCAGTATTTT,CASSLAGVGIDTQYF,TRBV7-3,TRBJ2-3,once,TRBD2
TGTGCCAGCAGCTTATCGGGAGGCGGGGAGCTGTTTTTT,CASSLSGGGELFF,TRBV7-2,TRBJ2-2,many,TRBD2
TGTGCCAGCTCACGAGAGGGGATCTACGAGCAGTACTTC,CASSREGIYEQYF,TRBV18,TRBJ2-7,few,-
TGTGCCAGCAGCCAAGATGAGGGGGTGATGAACACTGAAGCTTTCTTT,CASSQDEGVMNTEAFF,TRBV3-1,TRBJ1-1,few,-
TGTGCCAGCAGACGGGACCGCGGGGGTAAGAATGAGCAGTTCTTC,CASRRDRGGKNEQFF,TRBV6-1,TRBJ2-1,few,TRBD2
TGTGCCAGCAGATCGGGACTAGCGTCCTACAATGAGCAGTTCTTC,CASRSGLASYNEQFF,TRBV7-2,TRBJ2-1,-,TRBD2
TGTGCCAGCAGTCCCCCTGGGGCGAGTTCCTACGAGCAGTACTTC,CASSPPGASSYEQYF,TRBV3-1,TRBJ2-7,many,-
TGCAGTGCTAGAGGGGACACCTATGGCTACACCTTC,CSARGDTYGYTF,TRBV20-1,TRBJ1-2,few,-
TGTGCCAGCACCGAGCCAACCGGGGAGCTGTTTTTT,CASTEPTGELFF,TRBV6-2/TRBV6-3,TRBJ2-2,many,-
TGTGCCAGCGGACTTGGGAGCTACAATGAGCAGTTCTTC,CASGLGSYNEQFF,TRBV6-1,TRBJ2-1,once,-
TGCAGCGTTGATCTGGGATTTTACTATGGCTACACCTTC,CSVDLGFYYGYTF,TRBV29-1,TRBJ1-2,-,-
TGCGCCAGCAGCCTCCCTAAGCATGAGCAGTTCTTC,CASSLPKHEQFF,TRBV5-1,TRBJ2-1,-,-
TGTGCCAGCAGCTATTCTAGTACGCAGGAGACCCAGTACTTC,CASSYSSTQETQYF,TRBV11-1,TRBJ2-5,many,-
TGTGCCAGCAGCGCGACTAGCGGGAGCTCCTACAATGAGCAGTTCTTC,CASSATSGSSYNEQFF,TRBV9,TRBJ2-1,few,TRBD2
TGTGCCTGGGGTAATAGCGGGAGGGTGGGGGCAGATACGCAGTATTTT,CAWGNSGRVGADTQYF,TRBV30,TRBJ2-3,-,TRBD2
TGCAGTACTACGGGACTAGCGGGTCTGTATGAGCAGTTCTTC,CSTTGLAGLYEQFF,TRBV20-1,TRBJ2-1,-,TRBD2
TGTGCCAGCAGCTTGTGGACGGGACAGAACTATGGCTACACCTTC,CASSLWTGQNYGYTF,TRBV5-6,TRBJ1-2,few,TRBD1
TGTGCCAGCAGTTACTCTCCAGACACCTCCTACAATGAGCAGTTCTTC,CASSYSPDTSYNEQFF,TRBV6-6,TRBJ2-1,-,-